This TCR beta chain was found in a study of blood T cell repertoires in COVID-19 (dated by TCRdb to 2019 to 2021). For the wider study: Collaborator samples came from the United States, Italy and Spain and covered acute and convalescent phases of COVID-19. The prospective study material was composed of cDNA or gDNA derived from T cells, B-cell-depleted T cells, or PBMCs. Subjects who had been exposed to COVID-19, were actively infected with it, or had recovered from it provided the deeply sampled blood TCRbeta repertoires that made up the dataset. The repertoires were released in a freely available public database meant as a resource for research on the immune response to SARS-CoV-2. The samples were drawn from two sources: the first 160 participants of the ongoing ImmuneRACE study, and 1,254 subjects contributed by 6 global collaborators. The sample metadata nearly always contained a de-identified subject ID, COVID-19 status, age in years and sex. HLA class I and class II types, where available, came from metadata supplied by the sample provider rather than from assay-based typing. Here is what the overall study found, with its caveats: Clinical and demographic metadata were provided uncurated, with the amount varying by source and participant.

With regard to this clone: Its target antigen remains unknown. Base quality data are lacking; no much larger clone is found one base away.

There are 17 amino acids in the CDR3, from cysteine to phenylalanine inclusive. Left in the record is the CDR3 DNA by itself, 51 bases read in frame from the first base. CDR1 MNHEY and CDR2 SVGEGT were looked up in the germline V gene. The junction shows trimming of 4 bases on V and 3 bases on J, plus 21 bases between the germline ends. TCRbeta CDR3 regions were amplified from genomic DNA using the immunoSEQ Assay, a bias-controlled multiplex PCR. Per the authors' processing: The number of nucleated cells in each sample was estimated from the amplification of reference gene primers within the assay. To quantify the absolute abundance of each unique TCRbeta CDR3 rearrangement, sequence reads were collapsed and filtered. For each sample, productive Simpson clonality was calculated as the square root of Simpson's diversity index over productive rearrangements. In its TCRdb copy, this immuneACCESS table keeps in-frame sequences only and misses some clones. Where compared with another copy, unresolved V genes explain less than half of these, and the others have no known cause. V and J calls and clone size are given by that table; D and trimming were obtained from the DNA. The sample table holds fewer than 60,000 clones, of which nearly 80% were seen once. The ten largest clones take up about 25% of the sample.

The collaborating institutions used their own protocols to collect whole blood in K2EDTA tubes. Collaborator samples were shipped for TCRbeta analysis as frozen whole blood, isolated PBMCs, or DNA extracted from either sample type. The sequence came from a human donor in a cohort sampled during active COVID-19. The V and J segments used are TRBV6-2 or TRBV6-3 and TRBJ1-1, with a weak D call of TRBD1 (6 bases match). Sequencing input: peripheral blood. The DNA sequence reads TGTGCCAGCAGTTCAAGACAGGTTCGGAGGATACACACTGAAGCTTTCTTT. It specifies CASSSRQVRRIHTEAFF.